The entry below gives a single T cell receptor (beta chain) sequence along with its context. Antigen unknown. For the second PCR, which ran for about 7 to 11 cycles, a sample-barcoded 5' primer and a J-beta primer mix were used. From each sample, at least 3 million paired-end reads containing CDR3 were obtained. Each CDR3 protein gets one entry after TCRdb re-called the 5' RACE reads with MiXCR. The sample lists 700,000 to 950,000 distinct CDR3 sequences, around 40% occurring once. In germline, CDR1 is MNHNS, CDR2 SASEGT. The V gene end was trimmed by 1 base and the J gene end by 6 bases; junction bases not matched to a gene: 5. The CDR3 runs to 17 residues. This specimen comes from a study of blood T cells in healthy people across ages. Findings and caveats of the study: Versus aged donors, long-lived donors had higher diversity and more naive CD4+ cells. Diversity estimated from one million T cells was considered an underestimate. Naive and antigen-experienced cells could not be conclusively compared, given unsorted PBMCs.

The rearrangement links TRBV6-1 to TRBJ2-2, with 13 nucleotides matching TRBD2. The sample comprised blood. The receptor was derived from a woman aged 55-75 years in good health. The DNA for the CDR3 is TGTGCCAGCAGTGAAGTTACTAGCGGGAGGGCCTCCGGGGAGCTGTTTTTT. Protein product: CASSEVTSGRASGELFF.